The 17 T cell receptor beta chains listed next were all sequenced from one sample in a study of tumor and adjacent non-tumor tissue in lung cancer. The template was RNA from unsorted bulk tissue. A modified ARM-PCR protocol with three rounds of nested PCR amplified TCRbeta. Each CDR3 protein is one row after TCRdb ran MiXCR on the multiplex PCR reads. There are approximately 120,000 distinct CDR3 sequences in the sample; 66% occur only once, and around 13% lies in the top ten. The sequenced sample was lung tumor tissue. These receptors were collected from a man aged 30-40 years with non-small cell lung cancer.

Of note for this clonotype: This may be a read error: a much more frequent sequence differs by one nucleotide. The chain is built from TRBV7-9 and TRBJ2-1; 8 bases are a match to TRBD2. In germline, CDR1 is SEHNR, CDR2 FQNEAQ (reference sequence). This CDR3 is built from 13 residues. The DNA of the CDR3 is TGTGCCAGCAGCTTAGTAGCGGGGAATGATCAGTTCTTC. Translated, it gives CASSLVAGNDQFF.

As to this clonotype: A much larger clone lies a single base off, so this may be a read error. The V call is TRBV20-1, the J call TRBJ2-7, with 12 bases that match TRBD1. Germline-derived CDR1 and CDR2 are DFQATT and SNEGSKA (reference sequence). The CDR3 has 14 amino acids. The trim removed 6 bases at V and 6 bases at J, leaving 9 bases unmatched. The CDR3 coding sequence is TGCAGTGCGGCACCCGGGACAGGGGGCTTCGAGCAGTACTTC. It yields the protein CSAAPGTGGFEQYF.

A note on this clonotype: One base away lies a much larger clone, so this may be a sequencing read error. The genes are TRBV12-3 or TRBV12-4 and TRBJ2-7; D possibly corresponds to TRBD1 (5 bases). V shed 6 bases and J shed 7 bases, with 10 bases lying between them. The CDR3 is 11 residues long. CDR3 loop: CASSREGEQYF. The CDR3, as DNA: TGTGCCAGCAGCAGGGAAGGAGAGCAGTACTTC.

This clonotype was observed a few times. One junction end does not reproduce the germline sequence, and a read error may be involved. CDR3 residues: CSAVWEGNNEQLF. In DNA, the CDR3 is TGCAGTGCCGTCTGGGAGGGCAACAATGAGCAGCTCTTC. The J gene is TRBJ2-1, the V gene TRBV20-1; 7 bases agree with TRBD2. Germline loops: CDR1 DFQATT, CDR2 SNEGSKA (reference sequence). The CDR3 loop spans 13 amino acids.

A note on this clonotype: A much more abundant neighbour one base away suggests this may be a read error. The chain combines TRBV5-5 with TRBJ2-3; D remains unclear. This CDR3 has 13 amino acids. CDR1 is SGHKS and CDR2 is YYEKEE in the germline V gene (reference sequence). CDR3 in amino acids: CASSLLLADMQYF. Written as DNA, the CDR3 is TGTGCCAGCAGCTTGCTCCTGGCAGATATGCAGTATTTT.

This clonotype was detected once. Sequence at one end of the junction differs from germline and may be a read error. This chain joins TRBV10-3 and TRBJ2-1, with 7 bases lining up with TRBD1. The CDR3 is 14 amino acids. The germline CDR1 and CDR2 sequences are ENHRY and SYGVKD. CDR3 nucleotides: TGTGTCATCAGAGAGTCGGGACAGAACAATGAGCAGTTCTTC. It yields the protein CVIRESGQNNEQFF.

Comments on this clonotype: With a much larger clone just one base away, this may be a read error. The rearrangement uses TRBV29-1 and TRBJ2-3; D might be TRBD2 (6 bases). The CDR3 runs 11 residues. Trimming removed 6 bases from V and 5 bases from J, with 9 bases in between. Germline CDR1 and CDR2: SQVTM and ANQGSEA. The CDR3 is CSVVGGDTQYF. CDR3 bases: TGCAGCGTAGTCGGGGGAGATACGCAGTATTTT.

This clonotype was counted ten times or more. This chain connects TRBV12-3 or TRBV12-4 to TRBJ2-5; D remains unclear. The V end was cut by 4 bases, the J end by 4 bases, with 10 bases between. This CDR3 is 13 amino acids long. The chain's CDR3 is CASSSSTGETQYF. As DNA, the CDR3 is TGTGCCAGCAGTTCGTCTACGGGAGAGACCCAGTACTTC.

The sample holds one count of this clonotype. The genes are TRBV11-2 and TRBJ2-3; D is unclear. CDR1 and CDR2 from the germline V gene are SGHAT and FQNNGV. The CDR3 has 14 amino acids. The V gene lost 6 bases and the J gene lost 11 bases, with 21 bases spanning the gap. The CDR3 DNA follows: TGTGCCAGCAGGTTATCAGTTCCCCAAAATATGCAGTATTTT. This sequence encodes CASRLSVPQNMQYF.

As regards this clonotype: Germline and junction disagree at one end, which may indicate a read error. The chain combines TRBV5-6 with TRBJ2-5; 9 bases line up with TRBD2. This CDR3 has 16 amino acids. From germline, CDR1 is SGHDT and CDR2 YYEEEE. The CDR3 spells CVSSFRSGGRGETQYF. The CDR3 region has the DNA TGTGTCAGCAGCTTCAGGAGCGGGGGGAGGGGAGAGACCCAGTACTTC.

This clonotype was observed a few times. Since a much larger clone is just one base distant, this may be a read error. The chain couples TRBV5-4 to TRBJ1-1; possible D gene TRBD1, 5 bases. The germline V and J ends were trimmed by 3 bases and 6 bases, with 15 bases remaining between them. The germline V gene has CDR1 SGHNT and CDR2 YYREEE (reference sequence). This CDR3 contains 14 residues. CDR3 in amino acids: CASSSGAARPEAFF. The CDR3 DNA sequence: TGTGCCAGCAGCTCCGGGGCCGCAAGGCCTGAAGCTTTCTTT.

On this clonotype itself: Since a much larger clone is just one base distant, this may be a read error. Lacking the conserved final phenylalanine or tryptophan, this CDR3 likely reflects a read error. This chain links TRBV20-1 with TRBJ1-1; 9 nucleotides line up with TRBD1. Germline loops: CDR1 DFQATT, CDR2 SNEGSKA (reference sequence). Trimming cost V 2 bases and J 8 bases; bases outside gene matches: 6. This CDR3 is built from 13 residues. CDR3 DNA: TGCAGTGCTAGACCTCTGACAGGGGGGGAAGCTTTCATT. Amino acid sequence: CSARPLTGGEAFI.

This clonotype was counted at least ten times. V gene TRBV10-3 combines with J gene TRBJ2-5, with 12 bases lining up with TRBD2. The CDR3 is 17 amino acids. V lost 2 bases and J lost 2; bases outside the gene matches: 6. CDR1 and CDR2 from the germline V gene are ENHRY and SYGVKD. The CDR3 region has the DNA TGTGCCATCAGTGAGCGACTAGCGGGGGCGCAACAAGAGACCCAGTACTTC. Protein: CAISERLAGAQQETQYF.

For this clonotype: With a much larger clone just one base away, this may be a read error. Lacking the conserved final phenylalanine or tryptophan, this CDR3 likely reflects a read error. The genes are TRBV6-5 and TRBJ1-2; weak D call: TRBD1 (5 bases). CDR1 and CDR2 (germline): MNHEY, SVGAGI. Trimming removed 6 bases from V and 0 bases from J, with 11 bases in between. This CDR3 is 14 amino acids long. The CDR3 loop is CASSRQRSNYGYTI. In DNA, the CDR3 is TGTGCCAGCAGCCGACAGCGTTCTAACTATGGCTACACCATC.

Of note for this clonotype: The junction departs from germline at one end; a sequencing error may be responsible. The V call is TRBV11-2, the J call TRBJ1-5; 10 bases match TRBD1. CDR3 size: 16 residues. Germline-derived CDR1 and CDR2 are SGHAT and FQNNGV. The CDR3 region is CARSLATGQGDQPQHF. In DNA, the CDR3 is TGTGCCAGAAGCTTAGCCACAGGACAGGGGGATCAGCCCCAACATTTT.

As concerns this clonotype: This clone may be a read error of a much larger clone one base away. The J gene is TRBJ2-1, the V gene TRBV12-3 or TRBV12-4; 13 positions match TRBD2. CDR3 length: 14 amino acids. Losses at the gene ends were 10 bases for V and 7 bases for J; bases not matched to a gene: 7. CDR3 DNA sequence: TGTGCCAACAGCGGACTAGCGGGAGTTAATGAGCAGTTCTTC. Translated, it gives CANSGLAGVNEQFF.

With respect to this clonotype: A single base separates this from a much larger clone, so it may be a read error. The CDR3 here is CAIGQGDSDTQYF. In nucleotides, the CDR3 is TGCGCCATCGGACAGGGGGATTCCGATACGCAGTATTTT. The J gene is TRBJ2-3, the V gene TRBV4-1, with TRBD1 matching 10 bases. The CDR3 length is 13 residues. In germline, CDR1 is MGHRA, CDR2 YSYEKL. Trimming cost V 10 bases and J 6 bases; bases outside gene matches: 7.